This T cell receptor beta chain was identified in a study of T cell responses to AZD1222 COVID-19 vaccine. Study-level points and caveats: Repertoire sampling occurred only after the peak T cell response. Unmutated variant regions are reportedly the target of nearly half of TCRs that are spike-specific. CD4 TCRs associated with vaccination spanned spike, dominating at 160-218 and 743-854. An increase in Spike-specific TCR breadth and depth was observed after two AZD1222 doses.

Some clones are missing from TCRdb's copy, which holds only in-frame ones; the method was immunoSEQ multiplex PCR. Of 70,000 to 80,000 clones in the sample, roughly 90% were seen once. Of note for this clone: Its antigen is not identified.

The input for sequencing was peripheral blood, taken on day 0 of AZD1222 vaccination. The sequence was collected from an adult in good health.

CDR3 sequence (DNA): TGTGCCAGCTCACCACCCGACATGACGTCAGCAGCTTTCTTT. It encodes CASSPPDMTSAAFF. V gene TRBV18 combines with J gene TRBJ1-1; no definite D call. V was cut by 0 bases and J by 10 bases, with 15 bases left in between. Germline V gene sequence: CDR1 KGHSH, CDR2 LQKENI. This CDR3 contains 14 residues. Full variable domain (missing parts from reference TRBV18 and TRBJ1-1): NAGVMQNPRHLVRRRGQEARLRCSPMKGHSHVYWYRQLPEEGLKFMVYLQKENIIDESGMPKERFSAEFPKEGPSILRIQQVVRGDSAAYFCASSPPDMTSAAFFGQGTRLTVV.